This TCR beta chain was observed in a study of technical replicates of blood from several donors. V lost 6 bases and J 5 bases, leaving 13 bases between the germline ends. Germline-derived CDR1 and CDR2 are SNHLY and FYNNEI. The CDR3 is 14 residues long. In its sample, this clone was seen once. Data came from immunoSEQ multiplex PCR; TCRdb stores just in-frame clones and leaves some out. The table lists over 75,000 clones, more than 90% of them singletons. J is TRBJ2-2 and V is TRBV2, with D perhaps TRBD1 (6 bases). The sequence came from a human donor in good health. Sequencing input: T cells isolated from PBMCs. Here the CDR3 DNA reads TGTGCCAGCAGCTGGATTAGGGGGACCGGGGAGCTGTTTTTT. It translates to CASSWIRGTGELFF.